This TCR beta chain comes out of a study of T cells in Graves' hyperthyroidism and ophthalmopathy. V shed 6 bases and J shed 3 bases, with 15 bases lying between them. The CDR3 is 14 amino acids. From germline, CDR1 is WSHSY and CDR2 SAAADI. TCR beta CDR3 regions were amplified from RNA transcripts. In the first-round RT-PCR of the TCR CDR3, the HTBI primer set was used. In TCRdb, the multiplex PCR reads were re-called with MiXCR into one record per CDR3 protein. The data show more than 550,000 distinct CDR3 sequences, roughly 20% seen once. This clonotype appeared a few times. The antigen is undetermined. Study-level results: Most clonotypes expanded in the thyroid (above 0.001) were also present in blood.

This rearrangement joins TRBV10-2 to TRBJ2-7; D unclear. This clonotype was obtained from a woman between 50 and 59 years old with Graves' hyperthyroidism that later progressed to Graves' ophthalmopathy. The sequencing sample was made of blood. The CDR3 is CASRGDPGYYEQYF. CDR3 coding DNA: TGCGCCAGCAGAGGCGACCCAGGTTACTACGAGCAGTACTTC.